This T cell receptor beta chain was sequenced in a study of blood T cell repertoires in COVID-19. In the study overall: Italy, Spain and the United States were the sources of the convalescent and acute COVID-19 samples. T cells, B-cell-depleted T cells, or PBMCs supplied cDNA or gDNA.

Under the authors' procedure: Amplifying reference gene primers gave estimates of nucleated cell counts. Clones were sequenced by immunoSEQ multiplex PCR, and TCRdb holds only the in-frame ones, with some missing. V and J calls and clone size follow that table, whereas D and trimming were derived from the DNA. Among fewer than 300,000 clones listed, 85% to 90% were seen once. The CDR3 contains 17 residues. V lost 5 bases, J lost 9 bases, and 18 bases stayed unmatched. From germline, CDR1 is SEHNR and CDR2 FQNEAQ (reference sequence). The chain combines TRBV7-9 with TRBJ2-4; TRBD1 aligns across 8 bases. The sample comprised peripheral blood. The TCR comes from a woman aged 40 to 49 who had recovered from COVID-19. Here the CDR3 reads CASSPKTRTGSERIQYF. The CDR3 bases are TGTGCCAGCAGCCCTAAAACCAGGACAGGGTCCGAACGCATTCAGTACTTC.